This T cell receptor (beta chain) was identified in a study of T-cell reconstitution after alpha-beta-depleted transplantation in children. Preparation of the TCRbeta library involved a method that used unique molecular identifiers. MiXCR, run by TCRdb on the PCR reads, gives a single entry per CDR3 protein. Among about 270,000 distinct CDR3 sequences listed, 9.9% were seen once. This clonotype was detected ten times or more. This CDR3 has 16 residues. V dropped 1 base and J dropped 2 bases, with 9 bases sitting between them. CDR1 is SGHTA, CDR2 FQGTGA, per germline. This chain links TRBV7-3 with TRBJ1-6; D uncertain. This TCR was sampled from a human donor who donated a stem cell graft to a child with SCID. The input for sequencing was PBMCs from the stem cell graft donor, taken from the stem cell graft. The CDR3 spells CASSLNGNAYNSPLHF. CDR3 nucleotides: TGTGCCAGCAGCTTAAATGGGAATGCCTATAATTCACCCCTCCACTTT.